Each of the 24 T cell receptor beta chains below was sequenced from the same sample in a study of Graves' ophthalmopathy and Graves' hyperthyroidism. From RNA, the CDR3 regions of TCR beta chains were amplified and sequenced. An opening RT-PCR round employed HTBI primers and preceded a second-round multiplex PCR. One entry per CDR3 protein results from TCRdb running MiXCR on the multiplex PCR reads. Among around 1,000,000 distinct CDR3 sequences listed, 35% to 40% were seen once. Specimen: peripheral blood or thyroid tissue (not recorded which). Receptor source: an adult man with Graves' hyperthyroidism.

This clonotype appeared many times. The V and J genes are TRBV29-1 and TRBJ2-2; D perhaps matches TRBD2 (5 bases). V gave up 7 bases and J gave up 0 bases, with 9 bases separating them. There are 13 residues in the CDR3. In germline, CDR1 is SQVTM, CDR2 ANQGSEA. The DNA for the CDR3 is TGCAGCGGAGGGCAGACGAACACCGGGGAGCTGTTTTTT. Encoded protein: CSGGQTNTGELFF.

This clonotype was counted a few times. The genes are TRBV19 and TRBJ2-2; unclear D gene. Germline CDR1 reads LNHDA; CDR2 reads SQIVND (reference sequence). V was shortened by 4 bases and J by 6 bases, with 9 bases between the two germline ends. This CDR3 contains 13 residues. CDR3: CASSNQNSGELFF. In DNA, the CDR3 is TGTGCCAGTAGTAACCAAAATTCCGGGGAGCTGTTTTTT.

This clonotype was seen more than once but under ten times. The CDR3 DNA is TGTGCCAGCAGCCCGGACAGGGGCCCCTATGGCTACACCTTC. It specifies CASSPDRGPYGYTF. The chain recombines TRBV5-5 with TRBJ1-2, with 9 bases identical to TRBD1. Germline V CDR1 and CDR2: SGHKS, YYEKEE (reference sequence). CDR3 length equals 14 residues. V shed 4 bases and J 4 bases; nucleotides not matched to a gene: 5.

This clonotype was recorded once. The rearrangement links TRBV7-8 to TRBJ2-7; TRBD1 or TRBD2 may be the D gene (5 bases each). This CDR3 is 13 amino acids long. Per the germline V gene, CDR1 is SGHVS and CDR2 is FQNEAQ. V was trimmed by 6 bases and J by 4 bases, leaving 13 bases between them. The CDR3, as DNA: TGTGCCAGCAGGTCCGGGGCCGGGTACGAGCAGTACTTC. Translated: CASRSGAGYEQYF. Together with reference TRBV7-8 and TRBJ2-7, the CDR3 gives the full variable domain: GAGVSQSPRYKVAKRGQDVALRCDPISGHVSLFWYQQALGQGPEFLTYFQNEAQLDKSGLPSDRFFAERPEGSVSTLKIQRTQQEDSAVYLCASRSGAGYEQYFGPGTRLTVT.

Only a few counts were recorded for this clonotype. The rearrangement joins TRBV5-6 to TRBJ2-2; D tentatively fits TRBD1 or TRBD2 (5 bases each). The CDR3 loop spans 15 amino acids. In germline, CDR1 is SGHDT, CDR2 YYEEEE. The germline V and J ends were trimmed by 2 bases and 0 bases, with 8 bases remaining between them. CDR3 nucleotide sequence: TGTGCCAGCAGCTTTTTGGGACCGAACACCGGGGAGCTGTTTTTT. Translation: CASSFLGPNTGELFF.

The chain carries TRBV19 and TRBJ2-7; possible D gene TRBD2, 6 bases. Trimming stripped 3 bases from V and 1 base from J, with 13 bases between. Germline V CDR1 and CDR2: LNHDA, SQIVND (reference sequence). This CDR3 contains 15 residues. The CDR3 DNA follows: TGTGCCAGTAGTATGAGAGGGCGGGGTTCCTACGAGCAGTACTTC. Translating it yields CASSMRGRGSYEQYF.

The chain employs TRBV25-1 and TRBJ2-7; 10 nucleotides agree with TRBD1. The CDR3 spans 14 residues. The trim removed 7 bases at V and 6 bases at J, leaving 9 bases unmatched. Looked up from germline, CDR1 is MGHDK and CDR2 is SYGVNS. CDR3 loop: CASITGTGALEQYF. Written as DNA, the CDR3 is TGTGCCAGCATTACCGGGACAGGGGCCCTCGAGCAGTACTTC.

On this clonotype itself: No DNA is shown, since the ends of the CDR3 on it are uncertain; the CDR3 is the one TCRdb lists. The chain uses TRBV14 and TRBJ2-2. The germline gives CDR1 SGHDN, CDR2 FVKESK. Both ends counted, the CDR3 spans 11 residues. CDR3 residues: CASSHRGSCFF.

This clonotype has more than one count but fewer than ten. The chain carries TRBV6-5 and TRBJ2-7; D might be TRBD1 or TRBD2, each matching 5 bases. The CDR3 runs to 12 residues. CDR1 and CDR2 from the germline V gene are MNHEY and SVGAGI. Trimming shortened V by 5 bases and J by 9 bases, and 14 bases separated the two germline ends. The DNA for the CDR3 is TGTGCCAGCAGTCCCCCGGCAGGGAGGCAGTACTTC. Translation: CASSPPAGRQYF.

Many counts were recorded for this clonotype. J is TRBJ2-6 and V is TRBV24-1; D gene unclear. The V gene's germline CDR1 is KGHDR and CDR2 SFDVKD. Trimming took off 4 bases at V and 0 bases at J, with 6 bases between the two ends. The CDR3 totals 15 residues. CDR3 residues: CATSDPRSGANVLTF. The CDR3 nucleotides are TGTGCCACCAGTGACCCTCGCTCTGGGGCCAACGTCCTGACTTTC.

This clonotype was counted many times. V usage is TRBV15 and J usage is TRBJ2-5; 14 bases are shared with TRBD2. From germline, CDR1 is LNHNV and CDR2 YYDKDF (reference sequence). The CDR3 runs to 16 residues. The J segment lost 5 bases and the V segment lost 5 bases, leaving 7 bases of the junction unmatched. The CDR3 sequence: CATSGTTSGRGETQYF. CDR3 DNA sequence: TGTGCCACCAGCGGAACGACTAGCGGGAGGGGGGAGACCCAGTACTTC.

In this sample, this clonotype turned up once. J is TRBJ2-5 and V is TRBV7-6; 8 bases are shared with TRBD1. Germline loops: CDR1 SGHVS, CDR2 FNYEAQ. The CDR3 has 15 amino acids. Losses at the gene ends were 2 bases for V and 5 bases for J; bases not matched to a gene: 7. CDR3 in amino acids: CASSLTQGGGETQYF. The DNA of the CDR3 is TGTGCCAGCAGCTTAACACAGGGGGGCGGGGAGACCCAGTACTTC.

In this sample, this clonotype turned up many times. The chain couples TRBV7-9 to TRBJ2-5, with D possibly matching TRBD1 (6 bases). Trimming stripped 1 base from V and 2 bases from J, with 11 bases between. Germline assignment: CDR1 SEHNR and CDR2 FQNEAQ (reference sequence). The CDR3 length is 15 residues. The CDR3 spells CASSLDRVIQETQYF. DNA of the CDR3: TGTGCCAGCAGCTTAGACAGGGTCATACAAGAGACCCAGTACTTC.

The CDR3 coding sequence is TGTGCCAGCAGGATAACTATGGGACTTATGTACGAGCAGTACTTC. Translated: CASRITMGLMYEQYF. The J gene is TRBJ2-7, the V gene TRBV11-2; D is possibly TRBD2 (6 bases). CDR1 and CDR2 (germline): SGHAT, FQNNGV. V was clipped by 6 bases and J by 4 bases, with 19 bases between them. There are 15 residues in the CDR3. The whole variable domain, remainder taken from reference TRBV11-2 and TRBJ2-7, is EAGVAQSPRYKIIEKRQSVAFWCNPISGHATLYWYQQILGQGPKLLIQFQNNGVVDDSQLPKDRFSAERLKGVDSTLKIQPAKLEDSAVYLCASRITMGLMYEQYFGPGTRLTVT.

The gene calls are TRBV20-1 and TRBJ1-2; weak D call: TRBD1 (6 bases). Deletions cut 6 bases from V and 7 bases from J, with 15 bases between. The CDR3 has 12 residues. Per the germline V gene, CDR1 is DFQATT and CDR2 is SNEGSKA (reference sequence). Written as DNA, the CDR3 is TGCAGTGCCCCAAAGGGGGGCTGTGGCTACACCTTC. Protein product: CSAPKGGCGYTF.

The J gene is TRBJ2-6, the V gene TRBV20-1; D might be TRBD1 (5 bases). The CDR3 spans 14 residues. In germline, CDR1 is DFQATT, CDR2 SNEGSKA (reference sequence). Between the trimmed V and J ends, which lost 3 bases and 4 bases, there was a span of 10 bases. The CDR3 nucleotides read TGCAGTGCTAGTGGGCGACAGGGGGCCAACGTCCTGACTTTC. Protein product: CSASGRQGANVLTF.

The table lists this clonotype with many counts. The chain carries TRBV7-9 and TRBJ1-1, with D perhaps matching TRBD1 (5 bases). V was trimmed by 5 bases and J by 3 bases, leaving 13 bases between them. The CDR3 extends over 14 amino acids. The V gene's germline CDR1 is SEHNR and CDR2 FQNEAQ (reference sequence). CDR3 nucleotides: TGTGCCAGCAGCCCCTCAGGGAGGTACACTGAAGCTTTCTTT. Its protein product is CASSPSGRYTEAFF.

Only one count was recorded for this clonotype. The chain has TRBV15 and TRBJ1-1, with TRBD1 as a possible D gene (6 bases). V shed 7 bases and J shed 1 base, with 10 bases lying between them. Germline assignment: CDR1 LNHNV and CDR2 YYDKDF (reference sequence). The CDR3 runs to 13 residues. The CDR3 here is CATTSGANTEAFF. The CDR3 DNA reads TGTGCCACCACGTCAGGGGCGAACACTGAAGCTTTCTTT.

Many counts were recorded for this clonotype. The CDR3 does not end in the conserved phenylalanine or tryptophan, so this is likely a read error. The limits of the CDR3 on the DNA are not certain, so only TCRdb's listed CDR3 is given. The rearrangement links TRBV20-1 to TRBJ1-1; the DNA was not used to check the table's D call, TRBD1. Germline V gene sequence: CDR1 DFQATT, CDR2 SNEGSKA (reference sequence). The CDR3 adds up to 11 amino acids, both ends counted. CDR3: CSAESVGQGIV.

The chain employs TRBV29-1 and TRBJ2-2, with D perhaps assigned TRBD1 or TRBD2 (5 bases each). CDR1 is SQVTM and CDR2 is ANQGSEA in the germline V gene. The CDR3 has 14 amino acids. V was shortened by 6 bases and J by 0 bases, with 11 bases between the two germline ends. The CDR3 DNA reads TGCAGCGTCGTGGTGGGGGCGAACACCGGGGAGCTGTTTTTT. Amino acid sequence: CSVVVGANTGELFF.

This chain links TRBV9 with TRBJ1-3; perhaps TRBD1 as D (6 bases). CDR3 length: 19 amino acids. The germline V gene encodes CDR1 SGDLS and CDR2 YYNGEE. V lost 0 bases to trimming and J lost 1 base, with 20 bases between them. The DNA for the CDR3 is TGTGCCAGCAGCGTAGCGGCGGGGGGCGTAGTGCTGTCTGGAAACACCATATATTTT. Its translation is CASSVAAGGVVLSGNTIYF.

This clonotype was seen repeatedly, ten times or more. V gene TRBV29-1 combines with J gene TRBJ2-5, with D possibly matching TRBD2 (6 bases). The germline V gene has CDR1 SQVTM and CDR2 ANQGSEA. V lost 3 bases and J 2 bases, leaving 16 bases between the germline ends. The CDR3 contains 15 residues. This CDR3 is CSVDSWEAGQETQYF. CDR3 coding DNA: TGCAGCGTTGACTCCTGGGAGGCGGGGCAAGAGACCCAGTACTTC. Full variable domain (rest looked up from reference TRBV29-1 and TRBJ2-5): SAVISQKPSRDICQRGTSLTIQCQVDSQVTMMFWYRQQPGQSLTLIATANQGSEATYESGFVIDKFPISRPNLTFSTLTVSNMSPEDSSIYLCSVDSWEAGQETQYFGPGTRLLVL.

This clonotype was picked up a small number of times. Here the CDR3 reads CSANGQGAYSYEQYF. The CDR3 DNA sequence: TGCAGTGCTAATGGACAGGGGGCATACTCCTACGAGCAGTACTTC. This chain links TRBV20-1 with TRBJ2-7, with 11 bases fitting TRBD1. V was pared by 4 bases and J by 0 bases, with 5 bases of the junction left unmatched. The germline CDR1 and CDR2 sequences are DFQATT and SNEGSKA (reference sequence). CDR3 size: 15 residues.

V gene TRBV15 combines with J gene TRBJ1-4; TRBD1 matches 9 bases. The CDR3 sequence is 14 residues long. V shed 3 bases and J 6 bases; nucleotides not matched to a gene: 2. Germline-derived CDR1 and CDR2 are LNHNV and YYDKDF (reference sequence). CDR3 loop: CATSRDRGDEKLFF. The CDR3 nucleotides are TGTGCCACCAGCAGGGACAGGGGAGATGAAAAACTGTTTTTT.